Here is one TCR beta chain with its context. Its antigen target is currently unknown. No much larger clone exists at a distance of one base, and base qualities are not known. This record comes from a study of T cell responses to AZD1222 COVID-19 vaccine (dated by TCRdb to the early 2020s). As for the study more broadly: A total of roughly 240 trial participants underwent TCR sequencing, of whom roughly 210 received two doses of AZD1222 and some 26 received two doses of the MenACWY control vaccine. Trial participants were enrolled into age subgroups of 18-55, 56-69 and 70-plus years, which contained about 150, 27 and 61 TCR-sequenced participants, respectively.

Taken from the germline V gene, the CDR1 and CDR2 loops are SGHRS and YFSETQ. The V end loses 4 bases and the J end loses 0 bases, and a stretch of 15 bases separates them. The cysteine opens and the phenylalanine closes a CDR3 of 16 amino acids. Solely the CDR3 DNA is kept, with 48 bases framed from the first base. The sample's time point label is to be understood as: about 28 days (+/-7) after the second vaccine dose. AZD1222 recipients whose second dose came at about 4 weeks and those whose second dose came at about 12 weeks were combined into one group, since spike-specific TCR depth and breadth did not differ between the two schedules. Vaccinee samples came from UK trials COV001 and COV002, including a single-blind randomized controlled phase 2/3 trial of AZD1222 (ChAdOx1 nCoV-19) in healthy adults. Trial participant PBMC samples were collected at day 0 and day 28 after the second dose for TCRbeta chain sequencing.

Overall study outcomes, separate from this receptor: Because no samples from the day 14 peak response were available, repertoires could be characterized only after the peak T cell response. Most participants were white British and females outnumbered males, and the authors suggested that clonal diversity may have been underestimated. Conclusions about previously exposed vaccinees are limited because only six or seven AZD1222 recipients were SARS-CoV-2 seropositive at baseline. The vaccine-associated CD4 TCRs covered the entire spike protein, and the dominant responses fell in regions 160-218 and 743-854. Nearly half of unique spike-specific TCRs reportedly recognized epitopes outside regions mutated in the B.1.351 and B.1.1.7 variants. After two AZD1222 doses, both the breadth and the depth of spike-specific TCRs were significantly higher than at day 0 and than in MenACWY recipients. In the small 56-69-year group, the increase in depth fell short of significance, most likely because of low power.

The CDR3 regions of human TCRbeta chains were analyzed by immunosequencing. Concerning the study's data processing: Repertoire TCRs were matched against a reference library of SARS-CoV-2-specific TCRs generated with the MIRA antigen-specificity platform. Breadth was defined as the fraction of unique TCRs that were SARS-CoV-2-associated. Depth was defined as the fraction of total T cells that were SARS-CoV-2-associated. Using the MIRA data, each spike-specific TCR was mapped to the spike region that the TCR reacts to and placed in a CD4 or CD8 class. Log10-transformed breadth and depth values were compared by one-way ANOVA with Sidak's multiple comparisons tests. TCRdb carries this immuneACCESS record with in-frame sequences only. Its versions omit some clonotypes, under half of them owing to an unresolved V gene in the studies checked, with the rest unexplained. The DNA gave D and trimming, while V, J and clone size come from that table. The sample records over 150,000 clones, 80% to 95% of which are singletons. The leading ten clones occupy about 1% of the sample.

The rearrangement combines TRBV5-1 with TRBJ2-3; the best D guess is TRBD2, with 6 bases matching. Here the sequenced sample was peripheral blood, taken 28 days after the second AZD1222 dose. The clonotype originates from an adult who received the AZD1222 COVID-19 vaccine. In nucleotide form, the sequence is TGCGCCAGCAGCCCGGGGGTACAAACTAGCACAGATACGCAGTATTTT. Its product reads: CASSPGVQTSTDTQYF.